The sequence of this T cell receptor beta chain was determined in a study of T cell responses to AZD1222 COVID-19 vaccine. Study observations and caveats: Vaccine-associated CD4 TCRs ranged over spike, dominating at 160-218 and 743-854. It was only after the peak T cell response that any repertoires were sampled. Baseline serostatus was positive in only a handful of AZD1222 recipients. Within unmutated variant regions lay the reported targets of nearly half of spike-specific TCRs.

A word on this clone: What it binds is not known.

From germline, CDR1 is LNHDA and CDR2 SQIVND (reference sequence). The V end lost 8 bases, the J end lost 5 bases, and 25 bases lay between the germline ends. This CDR3 contains 17 residues. Generated by immunoSEQ multiplex PCR, the TCRdb table keeps only in-frame clones and is missing some. The data contain 130,000 to 150,000 clones, 86% of them singletons. This sample comprised peripheral blood, obtained 28 days after the second AZD1222 dose. J is TRBJ1-5 and V is TRBV19; D perhaps matches TRBD1 (6 bases). This clonotype originated in an adult who received the AZD1222 COVID-19 vaccine. The chain's CDR3 is CASAPRPGGGLDQPQHF. The CDR3 nucleotides are TGTGCCAGTGCCCCGCGGCCCGGGGGGGGCCTGGATCAGCCCCAGCATTTT.